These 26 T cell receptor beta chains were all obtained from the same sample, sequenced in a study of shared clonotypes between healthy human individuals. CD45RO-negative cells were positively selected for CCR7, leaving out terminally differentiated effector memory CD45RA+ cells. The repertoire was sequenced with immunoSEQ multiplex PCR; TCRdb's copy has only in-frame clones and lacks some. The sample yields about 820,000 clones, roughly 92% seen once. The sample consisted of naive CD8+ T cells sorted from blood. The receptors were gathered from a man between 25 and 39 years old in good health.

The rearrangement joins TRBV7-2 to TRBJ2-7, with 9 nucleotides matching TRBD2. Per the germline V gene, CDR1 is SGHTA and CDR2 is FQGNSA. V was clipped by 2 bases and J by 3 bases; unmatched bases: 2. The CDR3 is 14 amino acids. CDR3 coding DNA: TGTGCCAGCAGCTTAATTAGCGGGAGCTACGAGCAGTACTTC. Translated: CASSLISGSYEQYF.

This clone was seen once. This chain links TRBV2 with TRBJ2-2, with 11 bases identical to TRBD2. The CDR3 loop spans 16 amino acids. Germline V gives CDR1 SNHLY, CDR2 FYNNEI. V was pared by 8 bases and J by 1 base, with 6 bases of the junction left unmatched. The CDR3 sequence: CASAPGLAENTGELFF. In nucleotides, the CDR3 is TGTGCCAGCGCTCCGGGACTAGCGGAGAACACCGGGGAGCTGTTTTTT.

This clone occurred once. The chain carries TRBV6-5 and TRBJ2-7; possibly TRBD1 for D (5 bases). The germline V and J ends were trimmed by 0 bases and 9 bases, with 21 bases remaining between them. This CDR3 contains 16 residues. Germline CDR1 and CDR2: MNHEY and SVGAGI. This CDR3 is CASSYSQGVIGEWQYF. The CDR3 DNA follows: TGTGCCAGCAGTTACTCTCAAGGGGTCATCGGTGAGTGGCAGTACTTC.

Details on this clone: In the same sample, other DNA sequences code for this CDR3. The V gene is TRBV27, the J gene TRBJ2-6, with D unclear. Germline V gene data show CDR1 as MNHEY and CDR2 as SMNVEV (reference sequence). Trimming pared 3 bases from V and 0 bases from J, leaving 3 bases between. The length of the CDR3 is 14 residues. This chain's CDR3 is CASSFGSGANVLTF. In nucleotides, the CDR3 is TGTGCCAGCAGTTTCGGCTCTGGGGCCAACGTCCTGACTTTC.

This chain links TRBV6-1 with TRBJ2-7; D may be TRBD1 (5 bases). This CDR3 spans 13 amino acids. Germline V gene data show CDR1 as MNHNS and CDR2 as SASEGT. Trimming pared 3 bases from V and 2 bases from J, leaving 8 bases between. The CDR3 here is CASSEAGTYEQYF. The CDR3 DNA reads TGTGCCAGCAGTGAGGCAGGGACCTACGAGCAGTACTTC.

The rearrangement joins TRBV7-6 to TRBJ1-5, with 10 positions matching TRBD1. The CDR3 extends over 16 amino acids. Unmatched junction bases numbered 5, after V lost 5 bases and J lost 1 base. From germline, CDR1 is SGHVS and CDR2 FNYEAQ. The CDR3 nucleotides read TGTGCCAGCAGCCCTGGGACAGGGGCGAGCAATCAGCCCCAGCATTTT. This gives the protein CASSPGTGASNQPQHF.

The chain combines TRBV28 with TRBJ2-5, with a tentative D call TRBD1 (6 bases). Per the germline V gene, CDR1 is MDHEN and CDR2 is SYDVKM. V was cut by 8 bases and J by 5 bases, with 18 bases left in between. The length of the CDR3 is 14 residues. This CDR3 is CASAKIWGQETQYF. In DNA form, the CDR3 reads TGTGCCAGCGCCAAAATTTGGGGGCAGGAGACCCAGTACTTC. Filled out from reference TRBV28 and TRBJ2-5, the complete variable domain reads DVKVTQSSRYLVKRTGEKVFLECVQDMDHENMFWYRQDPGLGLRLIYFSYDVKMKEKGDIPEGYSVSREKKERFSLILESASTNQTSMYLCASAKIWGQETQYFGPGTRLLVL.

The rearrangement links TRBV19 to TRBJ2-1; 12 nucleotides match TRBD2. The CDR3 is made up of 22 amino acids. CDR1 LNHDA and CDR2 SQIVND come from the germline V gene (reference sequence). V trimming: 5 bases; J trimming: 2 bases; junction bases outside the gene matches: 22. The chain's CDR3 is CASSLGGHLGAGLAGTYNEQFF. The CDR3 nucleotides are TGTGCCAGTAGTCTAGGTGGTCACCTCGGTGCTGGACTAGCGGGAACCTACAATGAGCAGTTCTTC.

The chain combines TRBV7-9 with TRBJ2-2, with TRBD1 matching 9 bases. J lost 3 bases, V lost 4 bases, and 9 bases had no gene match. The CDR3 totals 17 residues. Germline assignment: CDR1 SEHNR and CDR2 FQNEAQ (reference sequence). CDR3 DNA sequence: TGTGCCAGCAGCTATACAGGGGGCGAAATAGACACCGGGGAGCTGTTTTTT. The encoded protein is CASSYTGGEIDTGELFF.

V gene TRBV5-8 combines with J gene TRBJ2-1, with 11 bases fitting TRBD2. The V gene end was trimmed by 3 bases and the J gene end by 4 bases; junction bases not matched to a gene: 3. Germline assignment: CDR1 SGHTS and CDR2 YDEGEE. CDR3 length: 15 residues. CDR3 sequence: CASSSGTSGYNEQFF. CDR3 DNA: TGTGCCAGCAGCTCCGGGACTAGCGGATACAATGAGCAGTTCTTC.

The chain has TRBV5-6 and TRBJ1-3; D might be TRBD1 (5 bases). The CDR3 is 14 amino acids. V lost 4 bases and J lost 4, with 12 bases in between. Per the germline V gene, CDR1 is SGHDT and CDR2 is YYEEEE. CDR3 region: CASSRGRGGNTIYF. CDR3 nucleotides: TGTGCCAGCAGCCGGGGCCGGGGAGGAAACACCATATATTTT.

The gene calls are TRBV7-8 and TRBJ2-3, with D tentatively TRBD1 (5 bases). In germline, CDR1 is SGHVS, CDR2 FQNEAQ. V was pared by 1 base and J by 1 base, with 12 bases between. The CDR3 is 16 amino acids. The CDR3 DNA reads TGTGCCAGCAGCTTAGGCCCCTCCAGGGGCACAGATACGCAGTATTTT. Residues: CASSLGPSRGTDTQYF.

The CDR3 nucleotides read TGTGCCAGCAGTTACGCGGGACTAGCGGCCCACAATGAGCAGTTCTTC. Its protein is CASSYAGLAAHNEQFF. This sequence joins TRBV6-5 and TRBJ2-1, with 11 bases fitting TRBD2. After removal of 2 bases from V and 5 bases from J, the junction contained 5 bases not matched to a gene. CDR1 MNHEY and CDR2 SVGAGI come from the germline V gene. The CDR3 spans 16 residues.

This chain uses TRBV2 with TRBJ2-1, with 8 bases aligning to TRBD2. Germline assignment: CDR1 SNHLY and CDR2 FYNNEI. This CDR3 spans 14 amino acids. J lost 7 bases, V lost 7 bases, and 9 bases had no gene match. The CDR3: CASIVAGRRNEQFF. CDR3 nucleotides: TGTGCCAGCATAGTAGCGGGAAGGCGGAATGAGCAGTTCTTC.

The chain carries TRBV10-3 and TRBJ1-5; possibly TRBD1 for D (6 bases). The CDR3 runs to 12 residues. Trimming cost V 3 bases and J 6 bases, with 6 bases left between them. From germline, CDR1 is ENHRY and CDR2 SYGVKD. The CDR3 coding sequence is TGTGCCATCAGTGAACAGGGTCAGCCCCAGCATTTT. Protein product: CAISEQGQPQHF.

CDR3 in amino acids: CASSSRTGVFNTDTQYF. The CDR3 DNA is TGTGCCAGCAGCTCAAGGACAGGGGTTTTTAACACAGATACGCAGTATTTT. The V gene is TRBV2, the J gene TRBJ2-3; 9 positions agree with TRBD1. The V segment lost 6 bases and the J segment 2 bases; nucleotides outside the gene matches: 12. Germline V CDR1 and CDR2: SNHLY, FYNNEI. The CDR3 has 17 amino acids.

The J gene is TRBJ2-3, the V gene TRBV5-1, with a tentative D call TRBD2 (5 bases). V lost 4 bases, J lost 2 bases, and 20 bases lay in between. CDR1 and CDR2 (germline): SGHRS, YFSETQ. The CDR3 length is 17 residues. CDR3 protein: CASSHKLTGTDTDTQYF. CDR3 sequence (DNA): TGCGCCAGCAGCCACAAACTAACGGGAACGGACACAGATACGCAGTATTTT.

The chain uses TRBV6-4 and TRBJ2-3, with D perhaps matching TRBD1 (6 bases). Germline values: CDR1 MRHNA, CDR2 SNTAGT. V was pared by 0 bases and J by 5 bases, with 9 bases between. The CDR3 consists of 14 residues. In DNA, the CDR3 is TGTGCCAGCAGTGACTCGAGCAGGGGAGATACGCAGTATTTT. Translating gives CASSDSSRGDTQYF.

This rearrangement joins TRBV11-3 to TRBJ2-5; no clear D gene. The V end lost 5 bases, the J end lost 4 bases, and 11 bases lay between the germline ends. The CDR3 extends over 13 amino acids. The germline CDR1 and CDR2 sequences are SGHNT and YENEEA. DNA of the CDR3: TGTGCCAGCAGCACTCGGTGGGGAGAGACCCAGTACTTC. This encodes CASSTRWGETQYF.

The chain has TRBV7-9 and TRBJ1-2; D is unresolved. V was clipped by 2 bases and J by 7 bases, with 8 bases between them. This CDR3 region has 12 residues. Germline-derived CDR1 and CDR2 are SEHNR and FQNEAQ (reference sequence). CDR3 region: CASSLYLRGYTF. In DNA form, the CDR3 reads TGTGCCAGCAGCTTATACCTGCGTGGCTACACCTTC.

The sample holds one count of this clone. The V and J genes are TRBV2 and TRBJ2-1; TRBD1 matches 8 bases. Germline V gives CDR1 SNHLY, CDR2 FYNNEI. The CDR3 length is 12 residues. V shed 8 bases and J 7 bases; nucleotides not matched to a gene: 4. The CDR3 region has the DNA TGTGCCAGCCGGACAGGGCTGAATGAGCAGTTCTTC. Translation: CASRTGLNEQFF. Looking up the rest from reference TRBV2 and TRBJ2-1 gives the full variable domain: EPEVTQTPSHQVTQMGQEVILRCVPISNHLYFYWYRQILGQKVEFLVSFYNNEISEKSEIFDDQFSVERPDGSNFTLKIRSTKLEDSAMYFCASRTGLNEQFFGPGTRLTVL.

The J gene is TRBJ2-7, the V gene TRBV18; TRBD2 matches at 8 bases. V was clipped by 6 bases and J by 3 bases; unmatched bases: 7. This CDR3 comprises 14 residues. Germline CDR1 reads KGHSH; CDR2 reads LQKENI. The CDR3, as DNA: TGTGCCAGCTCCGGGGGGGAGGGCCTCTACGAGCAGTACTTC. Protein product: CASSGGEGLYEQYF.

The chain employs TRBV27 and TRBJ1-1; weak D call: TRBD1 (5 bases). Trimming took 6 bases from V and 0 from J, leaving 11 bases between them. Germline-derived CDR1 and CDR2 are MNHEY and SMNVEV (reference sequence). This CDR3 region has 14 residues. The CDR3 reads CASRFGTVNTEAFF. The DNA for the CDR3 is TGTGCCAGCAGGTTTGGGACGGTGAACACTGAAGCTTTCTTT.

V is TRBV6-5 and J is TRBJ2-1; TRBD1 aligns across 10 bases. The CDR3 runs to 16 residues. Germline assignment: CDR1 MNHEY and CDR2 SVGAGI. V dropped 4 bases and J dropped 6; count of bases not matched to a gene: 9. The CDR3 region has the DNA TGTGCCAGCAGTTCGGCCCCGGGACAGGGGAGCAATGAGCAGTTCTTC. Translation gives CASSSAPGQGSNEQFF.

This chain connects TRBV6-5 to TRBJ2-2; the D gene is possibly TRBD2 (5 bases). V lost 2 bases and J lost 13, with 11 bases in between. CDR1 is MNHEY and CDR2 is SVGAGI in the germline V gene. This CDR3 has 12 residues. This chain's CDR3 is CASSYGLGVLFF. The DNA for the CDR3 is TGTGCCAGCAGTTACGGTCTGGGAGTGCTGTTTTTT.

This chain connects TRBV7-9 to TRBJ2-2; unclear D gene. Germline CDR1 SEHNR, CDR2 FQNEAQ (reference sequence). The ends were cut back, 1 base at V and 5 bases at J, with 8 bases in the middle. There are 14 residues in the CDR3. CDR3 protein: CASSLVFQTGELFF. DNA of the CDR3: TGTGCCAGCAGCTTAGTTTTCCAGACCGGGGAGCTGTTTTTT.